The subject of this entry is one T cell receptor beta chain. There is no known antigen for this receptor. No base-level quality is on record; no much larger clone is a single base apart. The cohort consisted of hundreds of healthy bone marrow donors. Cohort members were all nominally healthy when sampled, although unrecorded immune exposures were likely present. The donor was CMV seronegative and belonged to the group of 320 or so seronegative cohort members. Each donor provided a peripheral blood sample, and peripheral blood mononuclear cells were used for TCR beta sequencing. Genomic DNA extraction from the blood cell samples was performed with the Qiagen DNeasy Blood Extraction Kit. This sample was taken from a study of cytomegalovirus exposure and HLA in healthy donors (dated by TCRdb to about 2017). In terms of the full investigation: An earlier analysis of several hundred of the donors reported about 250 Gb of sequence data and around 110 million unique TCR beta sequences from some 180 million T cells. In the later analysis, no new phenotypic data were used to find candidate immune exposures; instead, reliance was placed on TCR beta sequences and their occurrence across donors. Genome-wide SNP genotypes for about 55% of the 666 donors were used in a later genetic analysis, which treated that subset as a discovery cohort. High-throughput TCR immunosequencing, statistical association of individual TCRs with disease status, and machine learning were combined to predict cytomegalovirus infection status. Of the roughly 430 genotyped donors, over 70% fell in the genetic ancestry cluster associated with self-reported Caucasian donors. Roughly 300 gigabases of sequencing data and approximately 84 million unique TCR sequences were included in an early release covering about 700 HLA-typed donors. All discovery cohort repertoires had been generated on a single sequencing platform. Four or five DR-DQ haplotypes were handled as single units for association and clustering because linkage in the cohort was strong. An earlier analysis of 500 to 750 of the donors applied high-throughput TCR beta sequencing to assess whether each TCR beta V gene segment acted as functional or pseudogenic. A later analysis re-examined previously published TCR beta repertoires from about 670 donors and added high-resolution HLA genotyping to investigate patterns of TCR occurrence. Across roughly 420 genotyped donors of the cohort, an average of about 200,000 unique TCR beta nucleotide sequences per donor were sequenced, and 15% to 20% of those sequences were non-productive. Donor age, sex, ethnicity and CMV serostatus were compiled together with the repertoire data. Typing coverage differed by locus: A, B, C, DRB1 and DQB1 were typed in roughly 629-630 donors, DQA1 in about 500, DPA1 in around 610, and DPB1 in around 440. The study aimed to test whether cataloging public T cell receptors could reveal signatures of past pathogen exposure. HLA typing included class I and class II loci at four-digit resolution. A separate validation cohort of 90 to 150 different subjects was used in addition to the roughly 670-subject first cohort. Using immunosequencing, the study profiled T cell repertoires from about 650 subjects and related those repertoires to cytomegalovirus serostatus.

The paper's findings and limits, for the study overall: A later genetic analysis associated a missense DCLRE1C variant with V-gene and J-gene trimming of TCR beta chains, and an independent cohort replicated the association. This cohort had only TCR beta chains sequenced, and the lack of alpha or paired-chain data limited which features could be detected. A later genetic analysis reported fewer N-insertions in productive TCRs among donors in an Asian-associated ancestry cluster than the roughly 700-donor mean. The presence/absence analyses assumed that sequencing depth was roughly uniform across donors, and that assumption may not be true. In an earlier analysis of more than 450 of the donors, most TCR beta V segments were observed in productive rearrangements about 87% or about 30% of the time, broadly matching IMGT annotations. The sequencing pipeline was judged likely to have produced a cluster of highly shared sequence variants as a technical artifact. In a later analysis, HLA-associated TCR beta chains were found to be more clonally expanded and to have lower generation probabilities than equally common non-associated chains. A further reported finding was that TCR beta sequences accurately predicted the HLA-A and HLA-B alleles for most subjects in the first cohort. According to a later analysis, most CMV-associated TCR beta chains appeared to be HLA-restricted, and the HLA associations seemed to be driven largely by CMV exposure. The authors suggested that the approach could potentially be extended to other disease states and immunological phenotypes. Over 15 rarely observed V segments, including chromosome 9 orphons, were excluded from the earlier analysis of several hundred of the donors because counts were too low. A later analysis found that TCR association rates varied across HLA loci, with DRB1 alleles showing the most associated TCRs and HLA-C alleles the fewest. Cytomegalovirus status was reported to be diagnosed by the classifier with high specificity and sensitivity in both the original and validation cohorts. In vitro tests confirmed that a few of the cytomegalovirus-associated TCR beta chains recognize cytomegalovirus antigens. Several of the top co-occurrence clusters appeared to be linked to parvovirus B19, influenza, CMV and Epstein-Barr virus, according to a later analysis. The only immune exposure information available for the cohort was CMV serostatus. Linkage disequilibrium might explain the correlated functional status among segregating V segments, but an unknown experimental factor could not be ruled out. Across donors, most TCR sequences were observed very rarely, whereas some public TCRs were present in many individuals. When HLA alleles, especially DR and DQ, strongly co-occurred, TCR associations were difficult to assign to individual alleles. The study listed around 160 TCR beta chains as associated with cytomegalovirus. Because HLA typing was missing for some donors at each locus, association tests included only the typed subset. At a false discovery rate of 0.05, a later analysis linked roughly 17,000 TCR beta sequences to specific HLA alleles.

The library was built by means of the immunoSEQ multiplex PCR assay. The multiplex PCR relied on a mix of 60 forward primers for TCR Vbeta segments and 13 reverse primers for TCR Jbeta segments. A multiplex PCR assay on genomic DNA amplified the CDR3 region of rearranged TCR beta genes. Amplified TCR beta libraries were sequenced as 87-base-pair reads on the Illumina HiSeq System. Per the source publication's procedure: Across the 670 or so repertoires, a later analysis counted approximately 83 million unique TCR beta chains, 9.5 million to 12 million of which were shared by at least two donors. To remove PCR and sequencing errors, raw reads were error-corrected and collapsed into unique sequences using a nearest-neighbor algorithm that merged closely related sequences. CDR3 sequences were aligned to IMGT reference sequences to assign V, D and J gene segments. Each retained sequence needed at least a six-nucleotide match to both a V gene segment and a J gene segment. A rearrangement counted as productive if the CDR3 had no stop codons and remained in frame with V and J, and every other rearrangement counted as non-productive. CDR3 was defined according to IMGT convention as the region running from the second conserved V-encoded cysteine to the conserved J-encoded phenylalanine. The earlier analysis of some 580 of the donors excluded any sequence lacking an unambiguous match to a single V gene segment. In an earlier analysis of 450 to 700 of the donors, V segments were called functional above 56.7% productive rearrangements and were called segregating when the between-donor standard deviation exceeded 5%. A statistical classification framework was developed to diagnose cytomegalovirus status using the catalog of TCR beta chain sequences. A later analysis assigned V and J genes by comparing TCR nucleotide sequences with IMGT/GENE-DB human TR gene sequences. A later analysis assigned CDR3 sequences and most-parsimonious VDJ recombination scenarios with the TCRdist pipeline. In a later analysis, each TCR beta chain was defined by its CDR3 amino acid sequence together with its V-gene family, and reads without a unique V-gene family were excluded. To address suspected cross-contamination and a sequencing artifact, a later analysis removed over 500 highly shared, low-generation-probability nucleotide sequences. For each public chain, a later analysis derived a clonal expansion index from normalized ranks of inferred template counts within each repertoire. In a later analysis, generation probabilities were computed with a VDJ recombination model fitted to out-of-frame rearrangements, and the resulting probabilities were checked against IGoR. A later analysis scored TCR-TCR, TCR-HLA and TCR-CMV co-occurrence with hypergeometric tests, applying a repertoire-size bias correction to TCR pairs. To estimate false discovery rates, a later analysis permuted the HLA or CMV assignments 20 times. In a later analysis, co-occurring TCRs were grouped using DBSCAN, and TCRdist sequence similarity was added for clustering within HLA-allele-positive subsets. Repertoires with fewer than 30,000 or more than 120,000 public chains were left out of co-occurrence clustering, as were five repertoires with anomalous nucleotide sharing. TCRdb's version of the immuneACCESS table is confined to in-frame rearrangements and falls short of the full clone set. An unresolved V gene accounts for under half of the shortfall where checked; the remainder is of unknown origin. For V, J and clone size, that table is used; D and trimming come from the DNA. Across this sample there are about 190,000 clones, with roughly four fifths seen only once. Jointly, the top ten make up roughly 1.6% of the sample.

The sequence derives from a man aged 45-65 years in good health and CMV-seronegative. The source material was PBMCs.

The nucleotide sequence is given as TGTGCCAGCAGCGTAGAACTAGCGGGGGGCTACAATGAGCAGTTCTTC. Its protein reads: CASSVELAGGYNEQFF. The sequence links TRBV9 to TRBJ2-1; 12 junctional bases match TRBD2. The CDR3, cysteine through phenylalanine, is 16 amino acids long. Only the CDR3 region is kept as DNA, spanning 48 bases read in frame from base 1. Trimming takes 0 bases off V and 3 bases off J; junction bases not matched to a gene: 1. Via the germline V gene, CDR1 is SGDLS and CDR2 YYNGEE.